The clone carrying this TCR beta chain was found once. This specimen comes from a study of blood T cell repertoires in COVID-19. Across the whole study: COVID-19 samples, acute and convalescent, were from the United States, Italy and Spain. The analysed material was cDNA or gDNA that came from T cells, B-cell-depleted T cells, or PBMCs.

The V and J ends lost 2 bases and 4 bases respectively, with 8 bases between them. The CDR3 is 13 residues long. From germline, CDR1 is SGHTA and CDR2 FQGNSA. Original data processing: Nucleated cell number was recorded as an estimate derived from reference gene primer amplification. The data were produced by immunoSEQ multiplex PCR, yet TCRdb's version contains in-frame clones alone and is incomplete. The V and J calls and clone size were taken over from that table, and D and trimming were inferred from the DNA. The data show under 100,000 clones, with more than 65% seen just once and about 23% held by the top ten.

Material for sequencing was peripheral blood. The TCR sequence derives from a man at least 80 years old with active or convalescent COVID-19. This chain links TRBV7-2 with TRBJ2-5; D perhaps matches TRBD1 (5 bases). Here the CDR3 reads CASSLTRGETQYF. CDR3 nucleotide sequence: TGTGCCAGCAGCTTAACAAGGGGAGAGACCCAGTACTTC.